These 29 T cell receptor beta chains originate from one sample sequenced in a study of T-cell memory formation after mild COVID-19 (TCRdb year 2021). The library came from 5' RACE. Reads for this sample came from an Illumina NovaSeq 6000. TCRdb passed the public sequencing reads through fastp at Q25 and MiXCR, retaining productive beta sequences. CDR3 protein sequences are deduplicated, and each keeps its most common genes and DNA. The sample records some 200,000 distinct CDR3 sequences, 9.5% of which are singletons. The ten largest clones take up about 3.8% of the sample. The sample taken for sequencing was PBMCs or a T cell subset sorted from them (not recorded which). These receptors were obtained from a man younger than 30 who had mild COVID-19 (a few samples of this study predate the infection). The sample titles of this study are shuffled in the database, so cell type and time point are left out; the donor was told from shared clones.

The CDR3 sequence is CASSYHRGRRENSPLHF. The CDR3 bases are TGTGCCAGCAGTTACCACAGGGGGCGACGTGAAAATTCACCCCTCCACTTT. The genes are TRBV6-2 or TRBV6-3 and TRBJ1-6; 9 positions match TRBD1. The J segment lost 7 bases and the V segment lost 2 bases, leaving 9 bases of the junction unmatched. Germline V gives CDR1 MNHEY, CDR2 SVGEGT. The CDR3 covers 17 residues.

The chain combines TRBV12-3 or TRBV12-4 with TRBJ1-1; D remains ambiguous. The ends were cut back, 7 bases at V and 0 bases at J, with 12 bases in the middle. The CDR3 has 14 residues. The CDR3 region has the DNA TGTGCCAGCAAACCGACGGGGATGAACACTGAAGCTTTCTTT. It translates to CASKPTGMNTEAFF.

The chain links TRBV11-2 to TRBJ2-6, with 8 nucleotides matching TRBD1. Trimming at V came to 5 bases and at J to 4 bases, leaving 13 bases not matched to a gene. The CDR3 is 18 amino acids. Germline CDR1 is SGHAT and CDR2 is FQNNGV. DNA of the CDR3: TGTGCCAGCAGCCCGATCACAGGGGGAGCTGGAGGGGCCAACGTCCTGACTTTC. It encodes CASSPITGGAGGANVLTF.

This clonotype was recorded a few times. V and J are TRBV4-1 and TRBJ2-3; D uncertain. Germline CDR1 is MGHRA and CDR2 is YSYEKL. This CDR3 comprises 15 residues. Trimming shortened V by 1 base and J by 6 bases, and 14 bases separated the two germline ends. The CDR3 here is CASSQGPPPQDTQYF. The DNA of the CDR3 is TGCGCCAGCAGCCAAGGCCCCCCCCCGCAGGATACGCAGTATTTT.

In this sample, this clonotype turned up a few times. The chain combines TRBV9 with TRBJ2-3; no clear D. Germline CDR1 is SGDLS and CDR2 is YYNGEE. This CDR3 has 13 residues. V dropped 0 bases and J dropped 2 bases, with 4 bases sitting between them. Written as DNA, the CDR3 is TGTGCCAGCAGCGTAGGACCCACAGATACGCAGTATTTT. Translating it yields CASSVGPTDTQYF.

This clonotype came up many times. The CDR3 spells CASSQGGRAPDTQYF. The CDR3, as DNA: TGTGCCAGCAGTCAAGGCGGGAGGGCGCCAGATACGCAGTATTTT. This chain links TRBV12-3 or TRBV12-4 with TRBJ2-3; 9 bases line up with TRBD2. With 5 bases clipped from V and 4 bases from J, the junction kept 7 bases outside the gene matches. This CDR3 is built from 15 residues.

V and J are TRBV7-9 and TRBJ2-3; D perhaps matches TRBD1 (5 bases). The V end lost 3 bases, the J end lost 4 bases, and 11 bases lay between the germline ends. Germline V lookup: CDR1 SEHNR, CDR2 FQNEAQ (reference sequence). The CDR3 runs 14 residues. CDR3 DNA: TGTGCCAGCAGCTTCCGGCAGGGCGCAGATACGCAGTATTTT. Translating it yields CASSFRQGADTQYF.

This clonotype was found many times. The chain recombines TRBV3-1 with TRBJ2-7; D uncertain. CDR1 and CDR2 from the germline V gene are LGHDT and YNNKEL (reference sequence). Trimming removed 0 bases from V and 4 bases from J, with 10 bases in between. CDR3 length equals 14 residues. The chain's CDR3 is CASSQDPGAYEQYF. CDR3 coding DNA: TGTGCCAGCAGCCAAGATCCTGGCGCTTACGAGCAGTACTTC.

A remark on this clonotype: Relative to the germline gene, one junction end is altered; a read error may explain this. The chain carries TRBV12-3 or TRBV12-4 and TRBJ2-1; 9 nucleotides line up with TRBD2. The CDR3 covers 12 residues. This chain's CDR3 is CASSLERGVGLF. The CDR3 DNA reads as TGTGCCAGCAGTTTGGAGCGGGGGGTCGGGCTCTTC.

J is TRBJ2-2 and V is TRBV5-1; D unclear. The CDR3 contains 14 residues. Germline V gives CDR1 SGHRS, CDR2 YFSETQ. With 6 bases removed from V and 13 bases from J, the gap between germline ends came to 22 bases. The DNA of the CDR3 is TGCGCCAGCAACACCGGCGATACACCGGCGGCGCTGTTTTTT. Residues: CASNTGDTPAALFF.

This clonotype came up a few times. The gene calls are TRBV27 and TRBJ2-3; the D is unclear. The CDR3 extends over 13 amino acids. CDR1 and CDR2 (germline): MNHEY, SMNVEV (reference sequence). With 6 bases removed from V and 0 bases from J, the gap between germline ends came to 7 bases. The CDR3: CASRVFSTDTQYF. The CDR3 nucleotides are TGTGCCAGCAGAGTATTTAGCACAGATACGCAGTATTTT.

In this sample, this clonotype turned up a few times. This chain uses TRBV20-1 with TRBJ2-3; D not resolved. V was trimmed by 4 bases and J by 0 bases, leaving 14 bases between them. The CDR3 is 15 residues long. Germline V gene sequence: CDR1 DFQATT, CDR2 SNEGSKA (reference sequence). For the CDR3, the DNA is TGCAGTGCTACCAGCAGACAAACCAGCACAGATACGCAGTATTTT. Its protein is CSATSRQTSTDTQYF.

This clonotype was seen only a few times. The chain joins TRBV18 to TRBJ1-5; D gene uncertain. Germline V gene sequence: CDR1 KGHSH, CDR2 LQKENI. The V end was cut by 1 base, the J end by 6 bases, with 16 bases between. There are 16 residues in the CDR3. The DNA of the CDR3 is TGTGCCAGCTCACCACGCGATCCCGCTTTTGGTCAGCCCCAGCATTTT. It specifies CASSPRDPAFGQPQHF.

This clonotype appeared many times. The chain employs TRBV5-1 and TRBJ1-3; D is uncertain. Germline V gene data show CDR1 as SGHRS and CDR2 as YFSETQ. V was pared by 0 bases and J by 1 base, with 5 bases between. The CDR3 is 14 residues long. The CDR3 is CASSLDGSGNTIYF. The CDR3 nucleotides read TGCGCCAGCAGCTTGGACGGATCTGGAAACACCATATATTTT.

CDR3 nucleotide sequence: TGCGCCAGCAAGGGCGGTTACACCGGGGAGCTGTTTTTT. Protein: CASKGGYTGELFF. V and J are TRBV10-2 and TRBJ2-2; D gene ambiguous. The CDR3 runs to 13 residues. V was shortened by 7 bases and J by 3 bases, with 9 bases between the two germline ends. From germline, CDR1 is WSHSY and CDR2 SAAADI.

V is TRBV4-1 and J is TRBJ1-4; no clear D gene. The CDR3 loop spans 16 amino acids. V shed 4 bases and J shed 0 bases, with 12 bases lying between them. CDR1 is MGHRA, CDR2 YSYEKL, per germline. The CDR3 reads CASSRSPVATNEKLFF. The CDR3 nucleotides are TGCGCCAGCAGCCGGTCACCAGTCGCAACTAATGAAAAACTGTTTTTT.

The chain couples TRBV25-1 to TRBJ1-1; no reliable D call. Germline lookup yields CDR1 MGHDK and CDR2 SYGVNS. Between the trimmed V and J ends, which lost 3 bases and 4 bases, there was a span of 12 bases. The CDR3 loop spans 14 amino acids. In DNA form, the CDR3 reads TGTGCCAGCAGTGATTGGGGTAGGAGCACTGAAGCTTTCTTT. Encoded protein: CASSDWGRSTEAFF.

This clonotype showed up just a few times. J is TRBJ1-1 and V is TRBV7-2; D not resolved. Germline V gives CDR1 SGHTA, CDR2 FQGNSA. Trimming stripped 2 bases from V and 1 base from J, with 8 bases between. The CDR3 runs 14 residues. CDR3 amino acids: CASSLWSGNTEAFF. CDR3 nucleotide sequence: TGTGCCAGCAGCTTATGGTCGGGGAACACTGAAGCTTTCTTT.

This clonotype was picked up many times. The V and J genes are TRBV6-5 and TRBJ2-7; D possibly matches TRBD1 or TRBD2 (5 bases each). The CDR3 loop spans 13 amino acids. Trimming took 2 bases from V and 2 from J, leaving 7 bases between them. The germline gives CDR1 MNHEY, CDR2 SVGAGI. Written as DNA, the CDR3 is TGTGCCAGCAGTTACCTGGGGGCCTACGAGCAGTACTTC. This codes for CASSYLGAYEQYF.

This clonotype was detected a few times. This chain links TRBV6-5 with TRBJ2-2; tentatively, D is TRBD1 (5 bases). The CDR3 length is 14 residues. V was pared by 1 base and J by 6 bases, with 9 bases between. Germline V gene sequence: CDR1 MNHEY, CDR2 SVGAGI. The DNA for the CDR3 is TGTGCCAGCAGTTACTTTAGGGGTGCCGGGGAGCTGTTTTTT. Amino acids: CASSYFRGAGELFF.

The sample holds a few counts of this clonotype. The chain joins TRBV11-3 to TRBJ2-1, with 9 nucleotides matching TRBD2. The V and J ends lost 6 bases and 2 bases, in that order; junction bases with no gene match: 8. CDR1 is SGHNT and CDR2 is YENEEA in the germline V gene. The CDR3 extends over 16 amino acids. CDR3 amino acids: CASSQRSGGTYNEQFF. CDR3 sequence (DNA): TGTGCCAGCAGTCAGAGGAGCGGGGGGACCTACAATGAGCAGTTCTTC.

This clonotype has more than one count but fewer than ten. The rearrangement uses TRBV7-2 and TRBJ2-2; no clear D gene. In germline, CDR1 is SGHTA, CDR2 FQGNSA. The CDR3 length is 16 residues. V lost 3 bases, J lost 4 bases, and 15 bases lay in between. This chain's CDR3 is CASSFRPARITGELFF. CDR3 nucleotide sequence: TGTGCCAGCAGCTTCCGGCCTGCAAGAATCACCGGGGAGCTGTTTTTT.

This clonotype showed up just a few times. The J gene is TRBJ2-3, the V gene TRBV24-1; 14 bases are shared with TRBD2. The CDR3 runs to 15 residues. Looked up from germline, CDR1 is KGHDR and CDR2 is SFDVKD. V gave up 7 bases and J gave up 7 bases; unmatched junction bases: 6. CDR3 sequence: CATSPGTSGGYTQYF. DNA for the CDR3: TGTGCCACCAGCCCCGGGACTAGCGGGGGCTATACGCAGTATTTT.

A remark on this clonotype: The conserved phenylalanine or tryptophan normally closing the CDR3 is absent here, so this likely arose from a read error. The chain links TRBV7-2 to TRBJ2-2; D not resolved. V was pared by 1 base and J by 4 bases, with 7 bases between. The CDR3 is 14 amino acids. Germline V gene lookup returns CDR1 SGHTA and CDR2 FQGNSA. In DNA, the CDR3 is TGTGCCAGCAGCTTAGGCCGGGTCACCGGGGAGCTGTTTTAT. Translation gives CASSLGRVTGELFY.

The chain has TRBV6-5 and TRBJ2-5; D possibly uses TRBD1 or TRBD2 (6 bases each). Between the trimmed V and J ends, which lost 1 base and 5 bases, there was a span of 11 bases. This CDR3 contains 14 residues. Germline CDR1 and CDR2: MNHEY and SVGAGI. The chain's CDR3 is CASSYYGGGETQYF. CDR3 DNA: TGTGCCAGCAGTTACTACGGAGGGGGTGAGACCCAGTACTTC.

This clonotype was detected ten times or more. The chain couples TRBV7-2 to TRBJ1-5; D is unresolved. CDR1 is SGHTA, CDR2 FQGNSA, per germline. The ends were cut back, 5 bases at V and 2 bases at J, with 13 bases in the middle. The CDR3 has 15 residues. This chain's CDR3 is CASSPQLARNQPQHF. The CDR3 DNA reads TGTGCCAGCAGCCCCCAGCTAGCGCGCAATCAGCCCCAGCATTTT.

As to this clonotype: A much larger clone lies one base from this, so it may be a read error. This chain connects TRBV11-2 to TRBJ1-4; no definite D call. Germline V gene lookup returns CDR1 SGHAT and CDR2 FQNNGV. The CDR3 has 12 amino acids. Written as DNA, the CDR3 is TGTGCCAGCAGCCATCCTGGTGAAAAACCGTTTTTT. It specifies CASSHPGEKPFF. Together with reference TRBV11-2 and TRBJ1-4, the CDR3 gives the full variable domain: EAGVAQSPRYKIIEKRQSVAFWCNPISGHATLYWYQQILGQGPKLLIQFQNNGVVDDSQLPKDRFSAERLKGVDSTLKIQPAKLEDSAVYLCASSHPGEKPFFGSGTQLSVL.

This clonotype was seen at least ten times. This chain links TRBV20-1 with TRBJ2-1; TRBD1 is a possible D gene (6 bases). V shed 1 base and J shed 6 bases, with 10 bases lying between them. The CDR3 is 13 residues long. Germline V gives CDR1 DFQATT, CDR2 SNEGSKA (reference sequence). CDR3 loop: CSARGTAANEQFF. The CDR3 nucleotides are TGCAGTGCTAGAGGGACAGCCGCCAATGAGCAGTTCTTC.

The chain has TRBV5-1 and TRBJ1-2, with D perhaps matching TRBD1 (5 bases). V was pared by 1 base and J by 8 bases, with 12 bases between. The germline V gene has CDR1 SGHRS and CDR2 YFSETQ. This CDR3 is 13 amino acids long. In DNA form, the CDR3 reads TGCGCCAGCAGCTTGTTTGCAGGGAGAGGCTACACCTTC. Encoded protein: CASSLFAGRGYTF.